Reported below is one T cell receptor beta chain. These data come from a study of blood T cell repertoires in COVID-19. As for the study in general: T cells, B-cell-depleted T cells, or PBMCs supplied cDNA or gDNA.

Looked up from germline, CDR1 is MRHNA and CDR2 is SNTAGT. CDR3 size: 15 residues. With V trimmed by 8 bases and J by 6 bases, 12 bases remained unmatched. In the original processing: How many nucleated cells were present was estimated from reference gene primer amplification. Here immunoSEQ multiplex PCR was the method, and the copy in TCRdb shows in-frame clones only, minus some. V and J calls and clone size follow that table, whereas D and trimming were derived from the DNA. This sample has 310,000 or so clones, with around 80% found just once. V and J are TRBV6-4 and TRBJ2-1; 8 bases match TRBD1. Sequencing was done on a sample of peripheral blood. The receptor's source is a woman aged 45-65 years with acute or convalescent COVID-19. In DNA form, the CDR3 reads TGTGCCAGCGGTAGCCCAGGGGGCGCTTTCAATGAGCAGTTCTTC. Translating it yields CASGSPGGAFNEQFF.